This TCR beta chain was observed in a study of CD4 T cells in relation to SARS-CoV-2 and coronaviruses. Study in general: The negative reference was HIV-1 Nef peptide pool or peptide-free culture.

Sequencing was performed with immunoSEQ multiplex PCR; in TCRdb, only in-frame clones are kept and a portion is missing. In the table there are 20,000 or so clones, approximately 80% of which are singletons. Concerning this clone: Its antigen is still unknown.

Notes on the study in general: Crossreactivity was assessed only for spike protein, not other viral proteins. Pre-pandemic and post-infection samples never came from the same donor. SARS-CoV-2-driven expansion was significantly weaker in crossreactive than monoreactive clones.

Before the COVID-19 pandemic, during about 2011-2019, CD4+ T cells were taken from unexposed donors. The cells were cultured for over eight days before CD4+ T cells were isolated. The CDR3 is 16 amino acids. V lost 1 base and J lost 8, with 18 bases in between. From germline, CDR1 is LGHDT and CDR2 YNNKEL (reference sequence). Sequenced material: CD4+ T cells from PBMCs, cultured in vitro. The receptor was isolated from a human donor in good health. The J gene is TRBJ2-4, the V gene TRBV3-1 (or the pseudogene TRBV3-2), with D possibly TRBD1 on 5 matching bases. This CDR3 reads CASSQAGSERQYIQYF. CDR3 in DNA: TGTGCCAGCAGCCAAGCAGGGTCTGAACGACAATACATTCAGTACTTC.